These T cell receptor beta chains were read from a single sample in a study of blood T cell repertoires in COVID-19. This table comes from immunoSEQ multiplex PCR, and its TCRdb copy is limited to in-frame clones, with some not included. The repertoire holds about 250,000 clones, about 86% seen once, with approximately 6% in the top ten. Sequencing was done on a sample of peripheral blood. These receptors were obtained from a man older than 75 with acute or convalescent COVID-19. CDR3s include the opening cysteine and the closing phenylalanine or tryptophan. D genes are given only for firm matches.

j_call	v_call	d_call	cdr3_aa
TRBJ1-5	TRBV30	.	CAWSSSNQPQHF
TRBJ2-2	TRBV23-1	TRBD1	CASRSRGTGELFF
TRBJ1-4	TRBV6-5	.	CASSWGRGDEKLFF
TRBJ1-5	TRBV6-6	.	CASSFHRVDQPQHF
TRBJ2-2	TRBV18	.	CASSRGLNTGELFF
TRBJ2-3	TRBV3-1/TRBV3-2	.	CASSPFGGTDTQYF
TRBJ2-5	TRBV3-1/TRBV3-2	TRBD1	CASSHSTGGGETQYF
TRBJ2-5	TRBV18	.	CASSANVVYF
TRBJ2-7	TRBV7-8	.	CASSLASPGEQYF
TRBJ1-1	TRBV5-6	TRBD1	CASSWGPGQGGTEAFF
TRBJ2-5	TRBV4-1	.	CASSQGQEGLMGETQYF
TRBJ2-7	TRBV12-3/TRBV12-4	TRBD2	CASSLLWEGLYF
TRBJ2-7	TRBV4-2	TRBD2	CASSQDLLAGGEQYF
TRBJ2-5	TRBV25-1	.	CASSGQRRETQYF
TRBJ1-2	TRBV5-1	TRBD1	CASSGAQGSEGVKHYGYTF
TRBJ1-1	TRBV25-1	.	CASTRGGGRTEAFF
TRBJ1-3	TRBV6-6	.	CASRLFREGNTIYF
TRBJ2-7	TRBV30	TRBD2	CAREDNPYEQYF